A single sample gave rise to the 21 T cell receptor beta chains below, sequenced in a study of blood T cell repertoires in COVID-19. The method was immunoSEQ multiplex PCR; TCRdb's version includes in-frame clones alone and lacks a portion of them. The sample shows approximately 250,000 clones, about 80% of them seen only once. What was sequenced was PBMCs or T cells enriched from blood (not recorded which). These receptor sequences come from a man aged 35 to 55 who had recovered from COVID-19.

The chain carries TRBV19 and TRBJ1-5; D gene unclear. Trimming removed 4 bases at V and 0 bases at J, with 13 bases between. The germline CDR1 and CDR2 sequences are LNHDA and SQIVND (reference sequence). The CDR3 covers 16 residues. CDR3 residues: CASSSSDGSSNQPQHF. CDR3 coding DNA: TGTGCCAGTAGTAGCTCCGATGGGAGTAGCAATCAGCCCCAGCATTTT.

This clone was counted a single time. V gene TRBV27 combines with J gene TRBJ1-1, with D perhaps TRBD1 (6 bases). There are 15 residues in the CDR3. V was clipped by 3 bases and J by 0 bases, with 11 bases between them. Germline CDR1 MNHEY, CDR2 SMNVEV (reference sequence). The DNA of the CDR3 is TGTGCCAGCAGTTTCCGGACAGCAATGAACACTGAAGCTTTCTTT. It encodes CASSFRTAMNTEAFF.

The rearrangement uses TRBV19 and TRBJ2-2; 7 bases fit TRBD1. Germline CDR1 and CDR2: LNHDA and SQIVND (reference sequence). After removal of 5 bases from V and 8 bases from J, the junction contained 11 bases not matched to a gene. This CDR3 comprises 15 residues. CDR3 region: CASSDPGQSLGELFF. In DNA, the CDR3 is TGTGCCAGTAGTGACCCGGGACAGTCTCTAGGGGAGCTGTTTTTT.

CDR3 sequence (DNA): TGCGCCAGCAGCTTGTTCAGTTCTGGGGCCAACGTCCTGACTTTC. It encodes CASSLFSSGANVLTF. The J gene is TRBJ2-6, the V gene TRBV5-1; no clear D gene. Germline CDR1 reads SGHRS; CDR2 reads YFSETQ. Trimming pared 1 base from V and 1 base from J, leaving 6 bases between. The CDR3 totals 15 residues.

This chain connects TRBV9 to TRBJ2-1, with a weak D call TRBD2 (5 bases). From germline, CDR1 is SGDLS and CDR2 YYNGEE. This CDR3 region has 14 residues. V was pared by 3 bases and J by 9 bases, with 16 bases between. CDR3 DNA sequence: TGTGCCAGCAGCGCCCGGGGTCATATAGGTGAGCAGTTCTTC. Translation gives CASSARGHIGEQFF.

This chain links TRBV27 with TRBJ2-7; TRBD2 agrees at 11 bases. Germline V gene sequence: CDR1 MNHEY, CDR2 SMNVEV (reference sequence). V lost 6 bases, J lost 3 bases, and 7 bases stayed unmatched. The CDR3 has 15 amino acids. The CDR3 region has the DNA TGTGCCAGCAGACAAGGGACTAGCGGTTACTACGAGCAGTACTTC. Protein: CASRQGTSGYYEQYF.

This chain connects TRBV10-1 to TRBJ1-2; 9 bases are shared with TRBD1. Germline V gene lookup returns CDR1 WNHNN and CDR2 SYGVQD (reference sequence). The CDR3 is 14 amino acids. V lost 4 bases and J lost 2; bases outside the gene matches: 2. The DNA for the CDR3 is TGCGCCAGCAGTGCTGGACAGGGGAACTATGGCTACACCTTC. Translated, it gives CASSAGQGNYGYTF.

With respect to this clone: This could be a read error, since a much larger clone is one nucleotide away. The J gene is TRBJ2-3, the V gene TRBV5-1; 9 bases align to TRBD1. Trimming at V came to 3 bases and at J to 2 bases, leaving 1 base not matched to a gene. CDR1 SGHRS and CDR2 YFSETQ come from the germline V gene. The CDR3 contains 14 residues. This CDR3 is CASSWDRVTDTQYF. Here the CDR3 DNA reads TGCGCCAGCAGCTGGGACAGGGTCACAGATACGCAGTATTTT. Using reference TRBV5-1 and TRBJ2-3 for the parts outside the CDR3, the full variable domain is KAGVTQTPRYLIKTRGQQVTLSCSPISGHRSVSWYQQTPGQGLQFLFEYFSETQRNKGNFPGRFSGRQFSNSRSEMNVSTLELGDSALYLCASSWDRVTDTQYFGPGTRLTVL.

This clone was counted only a few times. The CDR3 protein is CASSISSGYTDTQYF. For the CDR3, the DNA is TGTGCCAGTAGTATCTCTAGCGGTTACACAGATACGCAGTATTTT. The rearrangement uses TRBV19 and TRBJ2-3, with TRBD2 matching over 7 bases. The CDR3 has 15 residues. Per the germline V gene, CDR1 is LNHDA and CDR2 is SQIVND (reference sequence). The V and J ends lost 3 bases and 2 bases, in that order; junction bases with no gene match: 5. Together with reference TRBV19 and TRBJ2-3, the CDR3 gives the full variable domain: DGGITQSPKYLFRKEGQNVTLSCEQNLNHDAMYWYRQDPGQGLRLIYYSQIVNDFQKGDIAEGYSVSREKKESFPLTVTSAQKNPTAFYLCASSISSGYTDTQYFGPGTRLTVL.

This chain uses TRBV27 with TRBJ2-2, with 13 bases that match TRBD2. The germline CDR1 and CDR2 sequences are MNHEY and SMNVEV (reference sequence). The CDR3 is 17 amino acids. V was pared by 7 bases and J by 4 bases, with 9 bases of the junction left unmatched. The CDR3 region is CASTGWTSGSGTGELFF. DNA for the CDR3: TGTGCCAGCACCGGATGGACTAGCGGGAGTGGCACCGGGGAGCTGTTTTTT.

The gene calls are TRBV4-3 and TRBJ2-2; 14 positions match TRBD2. The V and J ends lost 1 base and 3 bases, in that order; junction bases with no gene match: 7. The CDR3 spans 19 residues. Per germline, CDR1 LGHNA and CDR2 YSLEER. CDR3: CASSQGTSGGPYYTGELFF. The CDR3 bases are TGCGCCAGCAGCCAAGGGACTAGCGGGGGGCCGTATTACACCGGGGAGCTGTTTTTT.

The J gene is TRBJ1-3, the V gene TRBV6-5; D not certain. The CDR3 length is 14 residues. Germline assignment: CDR1 MNHEY and CDR2 SVGAGI. CDR3 region: CMTSATGSGNTIYF. CDR3 nucleotide sequence: TGTATGACTTCGGCGACTGGCTCTGGAAACACCATATATTTT.

V usage is TRBV19 and J usage is TRBJ1-6, with a tentative D call TRBD1 (5 bases). V lost 7 bases to trimming and J lost 7 bases, with 14 bases between them. Germline CDR1 is LNHDA and CDR2 is SQIVND (reference sequence). The CDR3 sequence is 14 residues long. The CDR3 bases are TGTGCCAGTACATTTAAGGGACTCAATTCACCCCTCCACTTT. Protein product: CASTFKGLNSPLHF.

The V gene is TRBV28, the J gene TRBJ2-2; no firm D call. CDR3 length: 14 residues. V lost 4 bases, J lost 6 bases, and 12 bases lay in between. From germline, CDR1 is MDHEN and CDR2 SYDVKM. CDR3 nucleotide sequence: TGTGCCAGCAGTTACCTGGGTGGAGCCGGGGAGCTGTTTTTT. It encodes CASSYLGGAGELFF. The whole variable domain, remainder taken from reference TRBV28 and TRBJ2-2, is DVKVTQSSRYLVKRTGEKVFLECVQDMDHENMFWYRQDPGLGLRLIYFSYDVKMKEKGDIPEGYSVSREKKERFSLILESASTNQTSMYLCASSYLGGAGELFFGEGSRLTVL.

The chain has TRBV24-1 and TRBJ2-3; 12 bases agree with TRBD2. J was trimmed by 2 bases and V by 4 bases; bases with no gene match: 6. Germline loops: CDR1 KGHDR, CDR2 SFDVKD. This CDR3 is 17 amino acids long. DNA of the CDR3: TGTGCCACCAGTGAAACTGGACTAGCGGGACTCACAGATACGCAGTATTTT. Translated: CATSETGLAGLTDTQYF.

This clone was picked up a small number of times. The chain employs TRBV28 and TRBJ2-7, with 8 bases that match TRBD1. The CDR3 sequence is 15 residues long. The germline V gene has CDR1 MDHEN and CDR2 SYDVKM. V shed 1 base and J 6 bases; nucleotides not matched to a gene: 8. CDR3 nucleotides: TGTGCCAGCAGTTTATCCCCGGACAGGGATTTCGAGCAGTACTTC. Protein sequence: CASSLSPDRDFEQYF.

CDR3 sequence: CASSLGQPIDTQYF. CDR3 nucleotide sequence: TGTGCCAGCAGTCTGGGGCAGCCCATTGATACGCAGTATTTT. V gene TRBV5-5 combines with J gene TRBJ2-3, with TRBD1 as a possible D gene (5 bases). The germline gives CDR1 SGHKS, CDR2 YYEKEE (reference sequence). Trimming removed 5 bases at V and 6 bases at J, with 16 bases between. This CDR3 contains 14 residues.

The rearrangement joins TRBV4-2 to TRBJ1-5; D remains unclear. Germline V lookup: CDR1 LGHNA, CDR2 YNFKEQ. This CDR3 has 17 amino acids. Trimming shortened V by 0 bases and J by 4 bases, and 16 bases separated the two germline ends. In nucleotides, the CDR3 is TGTGCCAGCAGCCAAGATCCCGTCAGGAGGCCTAATCAGCCCCAGCATTTT. This sequence encodes CASSQDPVRRPNQPQHF.

Concerning this clone: One end of the junction fails to match germline, which may point to a read error. V gene TRBV2 combines with J gene TRBJ2-4; tentatively, D is TRBD2 (5 bases). This CDR3 comprises 11 residues. Germline CDR1 reads SNHLY; CDR2 reads FYNNEI. The CDR3: CASSNGARGDF. CDR3 nucleotide sequence: TGTGCCAGCAGTAATGGAGCCCGGGGAGACTTC.

The gene calls are TRBV6-7 and TRBJ1-3; 9 bases match TRBD1. TRBV6-7 is given ORF status, its function remaining uncertain. J gave up 4 bases and V 6 bases, and 16 bases lay outside the gene matches. This CDR3 is built from 18 residues. CDR3 residues: CASRTPDRDRVEGNTIYF. CDR3 DNA: TGTGCCAGCAGAACCCCTGATCGGGACAGGGTGGAGGGAAACACCATATATTTT.

The CDR3 nucleotides read TGTGCCAGCACGGACTTTGTAGCCAAAAACATTCAGTACTTC. The encoded protein is CASTDFVAKNIQYF. The chain is built from TRBV2 and TRBJ2-4; D is perhaps TRBD2 (5 bases). The CDR3 contains 14 residues. Trimming left V 7 bases short and J 0 bases short, with 10 bases between. CDR1 and CDR2 from the germline V gene are SNHLY and FYNNEI. Complete variable domain (other parts from reference TRBV2 and TRBJ2-4): EPEVTQTPSHQVTQMGQEVILRCVPISNHLYFYWYRQILGQKVEFLVSFYNNEISEKSEIFDDQFSVERPDGSNFTLKIRSTKLEDSAMYFCASTDFVAKNIQYFGAGTRLSVL.